These 9 T cell receptor beta chains came from one sample sequenced in a study of T cells in women clearing cervical HPV infection. Assay: immunoSEQ multiplex PCR; the TCRdb copy retains only in-frame clones and omits some. The sample includes roughly 28,000 clones. What was sequenced was blood buffy coat. Source of these receptors: a woman between 18 and 75 years old with a cervical HPV16 infection that either progressed to CIN3+ or cleared (not recorded which).

In the case of this clone: The CDR3 goes on 3 residues after the read ends, and that part is filled in from the germline J gene. The J gene is TRBJ2-7, the V gene TRBV29-1; D is uncertain. V lost 4 bases and J 2 bases, leaving 6 bases between the germline ends. The CDR3 contains 11 residues. CDR1 and CDR2 from the germline V gene are SQVTM and ANQGSEA. The CDR3 DNA, read in part, is TGCAGCGTTGCCAGTACCTACGAG. Its protein is CSVASTYE. Given in full, the CDR3 is CSVASTYEQYF.

Notes on this clone: The sequenced fragment ends 3 residues before the CDR3 boundary, so the rest is inferred from the germline J gene. This sequence joins TRBV19 and TRBJ1-6; 7 bases fit TRBD1. Germline CDR1 LNHDA, CDR2 SQIVND (reference sequence). The ends lost 5 bases at V and 7 bases at J; junction bases unmatched: 8. The CDR3 spans 15 residues. Partial CDR3 DNA: TGTGCCAGTAGTCACGAGACAGGGTACAATTCACCC. This codes for CASSHETGYNSP. The CDR3 in full is CASSHETGYNSPLHF.

The sequenced part of the CDR3 DNA is TGTGCCAGCTCACCACCGGGGGGGAACACAGATACC. Protein sequence: CASSPPGGNTDT. The CDR3 as a whole reads CASSPPGGNTDTYTF. The chain carries TRBV18 and TRBJ1-2; maybe TRBD1 (5 bases). Read data end 3 residues before the CDR3 end; the end is taken from the germline J gene. This CDR3 is built from 15 residues. Germline CDR1 is KGHSH and CDR2 is LQKENI.

CDR3 DNA, as far as it was read: TGTGCCAGTAGTATAATGGGTAGCGGGGGTTACGAG. It yields the protein CASSIMGSGGYE. The whole CDR3 region reads CASSIMGSGGYEQYF. V usage is TRBV19 and J usage is TRBJ2-7, with 9 nucleotides matching TRBD2. Read data end 3 residues before the CDR3 end; the end is taken from the germline J gene. The CDR3 has 15 amino acids. The germline V gene has CDR1 LNHDA and CDR2 SQIVND (reference sequence). J lost 4 bases, V lost 2 bases, and 6 bases had no gene match.

Comment on this clone: The read terminates 3 residues before the CDR3 end, so the remaining end is supplied by the germline J gene. This chain uses TRBV19 with TRBJ1-2; weak D call: TRBD1 (5 bases). Per the germline V gene, CDR1 is LNHDA and CDR2 is SQIVND (reference sequence). The CDR3 contains 14 residues. Trimming shortened V by 7 bases and J by 1 base, and 13 bases separated the two germline ends. The sequenced CDR3 bases are TGTGCCAGTACCGAAAACGGGGGTAACTATGGC. Translation: CASTENGGNYG. The entire CDR3 is CASTENGGNYGYTF.

Concerning this clone: The read ends 3 residues before the CDR3 terminus; that terminus is restored from the germline J gene. The gene calls are TRBV6-1 and TRBJ2-4; no clear D. Trimming took 2 bases from V and 8 from J, leaving 10 bases between them. CDR1 and CDR2 from the germline V gene are MNHNS and SASEGT. This CDR3 comprises 13 residues. Incomplete CDR3 DNA: TGTGCCAGCAGTGAACAGGAATTAGACATT. It encodes CASSEQELDI. The entire CDR3 protein reads CASSEQELDIQYF.

For this clone: Sequencing ends 3 residues short of the CDR3 end; the germline J gene provides the rest. V and J are TRBV7-2 and TRBJ2-7; D is unresolved. Germline CDR1 and CDR2: SGHTA and FQGNSA. The CDR3 contains 11 residues. Trimming removed 2 bases from V and 3 bases from J, with 2 bases in between. The sequenced part of the CDR3 DNA is TGTGCCAGCAGCTTATACTACGAG. This translates into CASSLYYE. The whole CDR3 sequence is CASSLYYEQYF.

Regarding this clone: The CDR3 extends 3 residues past the end of the read, so its final part is completed from the germline J gene. The V gene is TRBV20-1, the J gene TRBJ2-5, with D perhaps TRBD2 (5 bases). V was shortened by 3 bases and J by 4 bases, with 12 bases between the two germline ends. The CDR3 runs to 13 residues. Germline-derived CDR1 and CDR2 are DFQATT and SNEGSKA (reference sequence). CDR3 DNA, as far as it was read: TGCAGTGCTAGGGGGAACCGGGGAGAGACC. It encodes CSARGNRGET. The entire CDR3 sequence reads CSARGNRGETQYF.

In regard to this clone: Read sequence stops 3 residues before the CDR3 end, and the germline J gene provides the missing end. The chain is built from TRBV30 and TRBJ1-4; D is uncertain. The CDR3 covers 12 residues. Germline CDR1 GTSNPN, CDR2 SVGIG (reference sequence). The V end was cut by 7 bases, the J end by 8 bases, with 14 bases between. CDR3 DNA (partial): TGTGCCTTTACCCCAGGAGGCGAAAAA. It codes for CAFTPGGEK. The full-length CDR3 reads as CAFTPGGEKLFF.